Sequencing of this T cell receptor (beta chain) was carried out in a study of cytomegalovirus exposure and HLA in healthy donors. A multiplex PCR was run with 60 Vbeta primers and 13 Jbeta primers. Some clones are missing from TCRdb's copy, which holds only in-frame ones; the method was immunoSEQ multiplex PCR. Here the sample spans roughly 160,000 clones, over 60% being singletons. Trimming left V 6 bases short and J 0 bases short, with 8 bases between. The CDR3 runs 13 residues. Germline loops: CDR1 MGHDK, CDR2 SYGVNS. Study-wide points: Specificity for CMV antigens was confirmed in vitro for a few of the CMV-associated chains. The authors listed approximately 160 TCR beta chains as cytomegalovirus-associated. An Asian-associated ancestry cluster reportedly showed fewer N-insertions than the roughly 670-donor mean in a later analysis. In an earlier analysis, productive rearrangement rates for most beta V segments clustered near 87% or 30%.

On this clone: Its specificity is not known.

The sequencing input was PBMCs. The receptor's source is a girl aged 10-17 years in good health and CMV-seronegative. This chain uses TRBV25-1 with TRBJ1-1; D call uncertain. CDR3 DNA sequence: TGTGCCAGCAGGGGCGACCTGAACACTGAAGCTTTCTTT. Amino acids: CASRGDLNTEAFF.